The 30 T cell receptor beta chains listed next were all sequenced from one sample in a study of read filtering for tumor transcriptome and immune sequencing (TCRdb year 2020). TCRdb names Illumina HiSeq 4000 as the instrument used. Starting from roughly 370 ng RNA, TCR libraries were constructed with the Immunoverse kit using molecular barcoded adaptors that cover the alpha/delta and beta/gamma chains. Starting from the raw public reads, TCRdb applied fastp trimming at Q25, assembled clones with MiXCR and retained in-frame beta chains. Rows with one shared CDR3 protein collapse into an entry with the most common genes and DNA. The sample table records approximately 45,000 distinct CDR3 sequences; less than 20% of these occur just once. The ten largest clonotypes hold approximately 40% of the sample. Sequences were obtained from a population of CD138-negative cells sorted from bone marrow. Reading the label with the study, this specimen's cell subset or site is: bone marrow mononuclear cells depleted of CD138+ plasma/myeloma cells by negative magnetic selection. The source of these receptors is a donor at least 40 years old with multiple myeloma.

This clonotype was detected many times. The chain uses TRBV3-1 and TRBJ2-1; the D gene is possibly TRBD2 (6 bases). From germline, CDR1 is LGHDT and CDR2 YNNKEL (reference sequence). The CDR3 is made up of 16 amino acids. V was clipped by 4 bases and J by 5 bases, with 18 bases between them. The DNA of the CDR3 is TGTGCCAGCAGCCCTCAAGCGGGTTTACCTCACAATGAGCAGTTCTTC. Translating it yields CASSPQAGLPHNEQFF.

This clonotype was seen a handful of times. The chain combines TRBV19 with TRBJ1-5; perhaps TRBD1 as D (5 bases). The ends were cut back, 7 bases at V and 2 bases at J, with 12 bases in the middle. This CDR3 is 14 amino acids long. Germline V gene data show CDR1 as LNHDA and CDR2 as SQIVND (reference sequence). The CDR3 region is CASNTGEGNQPQHF. DNA of the CDR3: TGTGCCAGTAACACAGGAGAAGGCAATCAGCCCCAGCATTTT.

In this sample, this clonotype turned up many times. The rearrangement joins TRBV5-6 to TRBJ1-2; 9 nucleotides match TRBD1. The CDR3 runs 17 residues. The V gene end was trimmed by 4 bases and the J gene end by 1 base; junction bases not matched to a gene: 11. The V gene's germline CDR1 is SGHDT and CDR2 YYEEEE. This chain's CDR3 is CASSLGQGIKYNYGYTF. Written as DNA, the CDR3 is TGTGCCAGCAGCCTAGGACAGGGGATTAAATATAACTATGGCTACACCTTC.

This clonotype was observed many times. The chain joins TRBV3-1 to TRBJ2-3; 13 bases fit TRBD2. This CDR3 region has 18 residues. V shed 4 bases, J shed 2 bases, and the junction held 9 bases outside the gene matches. In germline, CDR1 is LGHDT, CDR2 YNNKEL (reference sequence). CDR3 sequence: CASSRQGGLAGNTDTQYF. CDR3 sequence (DNA): TGTGCCAGCAGCCGGCAGGGGGGACTAGCGGGAAACACAGATACGCAGTATTTT.

This clonotype was seen many times. The V and J genes are TRBV6-1 and TRBJ2-2; D uncertain. Trimming stripped 4 bases from V and 1 base from J, with 13 bases between. Germline-derived CDR1 and CDR2 are MNHNS and SASEGT. The CDR3 contains 16 residues. The CDR3 DNA reads TGTGCCAGCAGTGTAAGGGCCGCCGGGAACACCGGGGAGCTGTTTTTT. Encoded protein: CASSVRAAGNTGELFF.

Points on this clonotype: This may come from a read error, since a much larger clone is one base off. The V and J genes are TRBV19 and TRBJ2-7; 10 bases match TRBD1. Per germline, CDR1 LNHDA and CDR2 SQIVND (reference sequence). The CDR3 totals 13 residues. CDR3 region: CASRGTGVHEQHF. DNA of the CDR3: TGTGCCAGTAGGGGGACAGGGGTCCACGAGCAGCACTTC. Drawing the rest from reference TRBV19 and TRBJ2-7, the complete variable domain is DGGITQSPKYLFRKEGQNVTLSCEQNLNHDAMYWYRQDPGQGLRLIYYSQIVNDFQKGDIAEGYSVSREKKESFPLTVTSAQKNPTAFYLCASRGTGVHEQHFGPGTRLTVT.

V is TRBV20-1 and J is TRBJ1-3; 8 bases are shared with TRBD1. Germline assignment: CDR1 DFQATT and CDR2 SNEGSKA (reference sequence). The CDR3 runs to 13 residues. After removal of 2 bases from V and 6 bases from J, the junction contained 3 bases not matched to a gene. CDR3 loop: CSARRQGPNTIYF. The CDR3 coding sequence is TGCAGTGCTAGAAGACAGGGGCCAAACACCATATATTTT.

This clonotype was recorded many times. V is TRBV5-4 and J is TRBJ2-1; D possibly matches TRBD1 or TRBD2 (5 bases each). The germline V and J ends were trimmed by 4 bases and 9 bases, with 11 bases remaining between them. CDR3 length: 12 residues. Germline assignment: CDR1 SGHNT and CDR2 YYREEE (reference sequence). Here the CDR3 reads CASSPRGAEQFF. Written as DNA, the CDR3 is TGTGCCAGCAGCCCGAGAGGGGCTGAGCAGTTCTTC.

By share of the sample, this clonotype is medium-sized. The chain employs TRBV18 and TRBJ2-1, with 9 nucleotides matching TRBD2. Germline assignment: CDR1 KGHSH and CDR2 LQKENI. The length of the CDR3 is 17 residues. Trimming at V came to 0 bases and at J to 2 bases, leaving 5 bases not matched to a gene. CDR3 in amino acids: CASSPPASGNAYNEQFF. The CDR3 DNA reads TGTGCCAGCTCACCACCGGCTAGCGGGAACGCCTACAATGAGCAGTTCTTC.

The chain's CDR3 is CSARAPVSNTEAFF. DNA of the CDR3: TGCAGTGCTAGAGCCCCCGTCTCGAACACTGAAGCTTTCTTT. V and J are TRBV20-1 and TRBJ1-1; no reliable D call. Germline assignment: CDR1 DFQATT and CDR2 SNEGSKA (reference sequence). This CDR3 comprises 14 residues. V was shortened by 1 base and J by 1 base, with 10 bases between the two germline ends.

As concerns this clonotype: A much larger clonotype is one base distant, so this may be a read error. Given the absence of the conserved phenylalanine or tryptophan at the CDR3 end, a read error is likely. The chain uses TRBV5-1 and TRBJ2-5; the D gene is possibly TRBD1 (5 bases). This CDR3 has 14 amino acids. V was clipped by 0 bases and J by 2 bases, with 8 bases between them. Germline V lookup: CDR1 SGHRS, CDR2 YFSETQ. CDR3 protein: CASSLVDIQETQYS. The CDR3 DNA follows: TGCGCCAGCAGCTTGGTGGACATTCAAGAGACCCAGTACTCC.

This clonotype occurred a few times. This sequence may be a read error, since a much larger clone differs from it by one base. CDR3: CSAERTSGSSYELYF. CDR3 in DNA: TGCAGTGCTGAAAGGACTAGCGGGAGCTCCTACGAGCTGTACTTC. The chain couples TRBV20-1 to TRBJ2-7; 13 bases line up with TRBD2. The CDR3 has 15 residues. The germline CDR1 and CDR2 sequences are DFQATT and SNEGSKA (reference sequence).

This clonotype was detected many times. The rearrangement uses TRBV4-2 and TRBJ1-5; TRBD1 matches 9 bases. Germline V CDR1 and CDR2: LGHNA, YNFKEQ. Trimming cost V 1 base and J 1 base; bases outside gene matches: 11. This CDR3 spans 19 amino acids. The CDR3 protein is CASSQGIGQGILSNQPQHF. The CDR3 DNA is TGTGCCAGCAGCCAAGGAATAGGACAGGGGATTTTAAGCAATCAGCCCCAGCATTTT.

At least ten counts were recorded for this clonotype. The chain carries TRBV27 and TRBJ2-5; D is undetermined. The CDR3 length is 13 residues. The V end lost 5 bases, the J end lost 3 bases, and 10 bases lay between the germline ends. CDR1 and CDR2 (germline): MNHEY, SMNVEV (reference sequence). The CDR3 protein is CASSKGFEETQYF. Here the CDR3 DNA reads TGTGCCAGCAGTAAGGGTTTTGAAGAGACCCAGTACTTC.

This clonotype has just a few counts. The chain has TRBV12-3 or TRBV12-4 and TRBJ2-7; 9 nucleotides align to TRBD2. V lost 6 bases and J lost 3; bases outside the gene matches: 6. The CDR3 extends over 14 amino acids. In nucleotides, the CDR3 is TGTGCCAGCAGGAATAGCGGGAGTGGCTACGAGCAGTACTTC. Amino acids: CASRNSGSGYEQYF.

Ten or more counts support this clonotype. The chain links TRBV20-1 to TRBJ2-7, with TRBD2 as a possible D gene (6 bases). The CDR3 has 13 residues. Germline V gives CDR1 DFQATT, CDR2 SNEGSKA (reference sequence). This CDR3 is CSGTRSDSYEQYF. DNA of the CDR3: TGCTCGGGGACTCGTAGCGACTCCTACGAGCAGTACTTC.

This clonotype showed up many times. V usage is TRBV11-2 and J usage is TRBJ1-1; possibly TRBD1 for D (5 bases). V shed 5 bases and J shed 0 bases, with 13 bases lying between them. Germline V gene lookup returns CDR1 SGHAT and CDR2 FQNNGV. The CDR3 length is 15 residues. CDR3 region: CASSKVQALNTEAFF. The CDR3 DNA reads TGTGCCAGCAGCAAAGTACAGGCCTTGAACACTGAAGCTTTCTTT. The complete variable domain, with remaining parts taken from reference TRBV11-2 and TRBJ1-1, reads EAGVAQSPRYKIIEKRQSVAFWCNPISGHATLYWYQQILGQGPKLLIQFQNNGVVDDSQLPKDRFSAERLKGVDSTLKIQPAKLEDSAVYLCASSKVQALNTEAFFGQGTRLTVV.

In this sample, this clonotype turned up a few times. The chain couples TRBV9 to TRBJ2-2; 8 positions match TRBD2. CDR1 SGDLS and CDR2 YYNGEE come from the germline V gene. Trimming took 4 bases from V and 6 from J; bases not matched to a gene: 2. The CDR3 spans 13 residues. CDR3 bases: TGTGCCAGCAGCATGGGACTAGCCGGGGAGCTGTTTTTT. Amino acids: CASSMGLAGELFF. Full variable domain (remainder filled in from reference TRBV9 and TRBJ2-2): DSGVTQTPKHLITATGQRVTLRCSPRSGDLSVYWYQQSLDQGLQFLIQYYNGEERAKGNILERFSAQQFPDLHSELNLSSLELGDSALYFCASSMGLAGELFFGEGSRLTVL.

In regard to this clonotype: At one end the junction does not follow the germline gene, possibly because of a read error. The rearrangement links TRBV14 to TRBJ2-6, with D tentatively TRBD1 (5 bases). The CDR3 is 19 residues long. The germline gives CDR1 SGHDN, CDR2 FVKESK. The CDR3 bases are TGCGCCAGCAGCATAAGGGGCAAGGGTTATGACTCTGGGGCCAACGTCCTGACTTTC. As protein: CASSIRGKGYDSGANVLTF.

This clonotype was counted a few times. This chain uses TRBV20-1 with TRBJ2-7; D gene uncertain. The V end lost 1 base, the J end lost 2 bases, and 6 bases lay between the germline ends. The CDR3 covers 12 residues. Looked up from germline, CDR1 is DFQATT and CDR2 is SNEGSKA (reference sequence). Here the CDR3 DNA reads TGCAGTGCTAGAGTGTCCCCCTACGAGCAGTACTTC. Translating it yields CSARVSPYEQYF.

This clonotype has a count of ten or more. The chain joins TRBV19 to TRBJ2-7, with 7 bases matching TRBD2. Germline V gives CDR1 LNHDA, CDR2 SQIVND (reference sequence). V was pared by 1 base and J by 2 bases, with 2 bases of the junction left unmatched. The CDR3 spans 14 residues. The CDR3 region has the DNA TGTGCCAGTAGTATAGCTAGCGGAGCCTACGAGCAGTACTTC. Protein: CASSIASGAYEQYF.

This clonotype was recorded at least ten times. For the CDR3, the DNA is TGTGCCAGCAGTTCGCCCGACAGCCTACTTACCATATATAATTCACCCCTCCACTTT. Protein sequence: CASSSPDSLLTIYNSPLHF. The J gene is TRBJ1-6, the V gene TRBV28, with D perhaps TRBD1 (5 bases). Germline V gene lookup returns CDR1 MDHEN and CDR2 SYDVKM. Trimming cost V 4 bases and J 4 bases, with 23 bases left between them. CDR3 length: 19 residues.

The V and J genes are TRBV2 and TRBJ2-7; TRBD1 agrees at 7 bases. V lost 5 bases, J lost 0 bases, and 7 bases stayed unmatched. Germline CDR1 reads SNHLY; CDR2 reads FYNNEI. The CDR3 consists of 15 residues. CDR3 nucleotide sequence: TGTGCCAGCAGTCCGCCGGGACAGAGCTCCTACGAGCAGTACTTC. Its protein product is CASSPPGQSSYEQYF.

This clonotype showed up many times. The chain carries TRBV12-3 or TRBV12-4 and TRBJ2-6, with TRBD1 identical over 7 bases. Trimming removed 4 bases from V and 0 bases from J; junction bases left unmatched: 12. The CDR3 sequence is 19 residues long. CDR3 sequence reads: CASSSSRQGHSSGANVLTF. CDR3 sequence (DNA): TGTGCCAGCAGTTCCTCCCGACAGGGCCACAGCTCTGGGGCCAACGTCCTGACTTTC.

The chain uses TRBV7-9 and TRBJ2-5; D tentatively reads TRBD1 or TRBD2 (6 bases each). The CDR3 loop spans 17 amino acids. Germline V gene sequence: CDR1 SEHNR, CDR2 FQNEAQ (reference sequence). The V end was cut by 7 bases, the J end by 2 bases, with 23 bases between. The CDR3 DNA is TGTGCCAGCACCCCTCGGGGGCGGCCTCGGGGTCAAGAGACCCAGTACTTC. Encoded protein: CASTPRGRPRGQETQYF.

Many counts were recorded for this clonotype. The gene calls are TRBV20-1 and TRBJ2-7; the D is unclear. Between the trimmed V and J ends, which lost 6 bases and 0 bases, there was a span of 6 bases. The germline V gene has CDR1 DFQATT and CDR2 SNEGSKA (reference sequence). This CDR3 region has 11 residues. CDR3 protein: CSAGTSYEQYF. CDR3 nucleotides: TGCAGTGCGGGCACCTCCTACGAGCAGTACTTC.

There are a few counts of this clonotype. A read error is possible here, since a much larger clone lies one base away. V gene TRBV4-3 combines with J gene TRBJ2-3; D may correspond to TRBD1 or TRBD2 (7 bases each). Trimming removed 4 bases at V and 6 bases at J, with 17 bases between. Germline CDR1 and CDR2: LGHNA and YSLEER. This CDR3 is built from 15 residues. The CDR3 loop reads CASSRNQGEGDTQYF. In nucleotides, the CDR3 is TGCGCCAGCAGCCGAAATCAGGGGGAGGGGGATACGCAGTATTTT.

Of note for this clonotype: Given a much more abundant clone one base away, this may be a read error. The chain is built from TRBV7-2 and TRBJ2-1; a possible D gene is TRBD2 (5 bases). Germline values: CDR1 SGHTA, CDR2 FQGNSA. The CDR3 is made up of 15 amino acids. Trimming removed 7 bases at V and 3 bases at J, with 16 bases between. The CDR3 nucleotides read TGTGCCAGCACTAAAGGGAGACTATACTACAATGAGCAGTTCTTC. Protein: CASTKGRLYYNEQFF. The full variable domain, completed using reference TRBV7-2 and TRBJ2-1, is GAGVSQSPSNKVTEKGKDVELRCDPISGHTALYWYRQSLGQGLEFLIYFQGNSAPDKSGLPSDRFSAERTGGSVSTLTIQRTQQEDSAVYLCASTKGRLYYNEQFFGPGTRLTVL.

This clonotype was detected many times. The V call is TRBV6-5, the J call TRBJ2-1, with D possibly being TRBD1 (5 bases). Trimming took off 10 bases at V and 14 bases at J, with 15 bases between the two ends. The CDR3 length is 10 residues. Germline CDR1 MNHEY, CDR2 SVGAGI. CDR3 protein: CATSSRQKFF. Written as DNA, the CDR3 is TGTGCCACCTCCTCCAGACAGAAGTTCTTC.

This clonotype was found many times. In DNA form, the CDR3 reads TGTGCCAGCAGTACGACACGGAGAGGTGAAAAACTGTTTTTT. Its protein product is CASSTTRRGEKLFF. This sequence joins TRBV6-1 and TRBJ1-4, with D hard to call. The CDR3 length is 14 residues. From germline, CDR1 is MNHNS and CDR2 SASEGT. V gave up 5 bases and J gave up 7 bases, with 14 bases separating them.